This is a list of T cell receptor beta chains from one sample in a study of cytomegalovirus exposure and HLA in healthy donors. Generated by immunoSEQ multiplex PCR, the TCRdb table keeps only in-frame clones and is missing some. The table includes around 100,000 clones, around a tenth detected once. The sequencing input was PBMCs. Receptors originate from a man aged 35 to 55 in good health and CMV-seropositive. Both conserved end residues are part of each CDR3. The order of the fields is CDR3 DNA, CDR3 protein, clone size, J gene, V gene, D gene. D genes are given only for firm matches. Some rows have no size entry. The others give once, few or many, or a class for an expanded clone.

TGCGCCAGCAGAGGGGTGGCACACACAGATACGCAGTATTTT,CASRGVAHTDTQYF,NA,TRBJ2-3,TRBV5-1,NA
TGTGCCAGCAGCCTCTGGGTTAGACAGGGGCGCCACGAGCAGTACTTC,CASSLWVRQGRHEQYF,NA,TRBJ2-7,TRBV7-9,TRBD1
TGTGCCAGCAGCCAAGGACAGGGGGACTATGGCTACACCTTC,CASSQGQGDYGYTF,NA,TRBJ1-2,TRBV7-3,TRBD1
TGTGCCAGCAGCTCAGAAGCGGAAGAAGCTTTCTTT,CASSSEAEEAFF,few,TRBJ1-1,TRBV11-3,NA
TGTGCCAGCAGCCTCCGTGCTAACTATGGCTACACCTTC,CASSLRANYGYTF,NA,TRBJ1-2,TRBV6-5,NA
TGCAGTGGGGGGCCTGTAGAGACCCAGTACTTC,CSGGPVETQYF,NA,TRBJ2-5,TRBV20-1,NA
TGTGCCAGCAGCCAAGATAGCGGCTCTGGGGCCAACGTCCTGACTTTC,CASSQDSGSGANVLTF,few,TRBJ2-6,TRBV5-4,NA
TGTGCCAGCAGCGTAGTGACTAGCGGGAGGGCCGGTAACACCGGGGAGCTGTTTTTT,CASSVVTSGRAGNTGELFF,few,TRBJ2-2,TRBV21-1,NA
TGTGCCAGCAGAAAGGGCGGGACTAGCACAGATACGCAGTATTTT,CASRKGGTSTDTQYF,few,TRBJ2-3,TRBV5-4,NA
TGTGCCAGCAGCCCTAGCACAGATACGCAGTATTTT,CASSPSTDTQYF,NA,TRBJ2-3,TRBV11-2,NA
TGTGCCAGCAGTACTAGCGGGAGGACCTACGAGCAGTACTTC,CASSTSGRTYEQYF,NA,TRBJ2-7,TRBV5-8,TRBD2
TGTGCCAGCAACCCCACAAACTACGATGAGCAGTACTTC,CASNPTNYDEQYF,NA,TRBJ2-7,TRBV5-6,NA
TGTGCCAGCAGCCCTAGTCTCCTGGTGGAGACCCAGTACTTC,CASSPSLLVETQYF,NA,TRBJ2-5,TRBV11-3,NA
TGCGCCAGCAGCCCAGGTGGGACCGGGGAGCTGTTTTTT,CASSPGGTGELFF,few,TRBJ2-2,TRBV10-1,NA
TGTGCCATCAGTGTCCTAGCGGGAGGCTACGAGCAGTACTTC,CAISVLAGGYEQYF,NA,TRBJ2-7,TRBV10-3,TRBD2
TGTGCCAGCAGCTTCCCGGACAGGGGGACAGATACGCAGTATTTT,CASSFPDRGTDTQYF,few,TRBJ2-3,TRBV5-6,TRBD1
TGTGCCAGCAGCTTAGCACACCCGAACACCGGGGAGCTGTTTTTT,CASSLAHPNTGELFF,NA,TRBJ2-2,TRBV7-9,NA
TGTGCCTGGAGTGGCCCGGGACTAGCGGTGTACGAGCAGTACTTC,CAWSGPGLAVYEQYF,NA,TRBJ2-7,TRBV30,TRBD2
TGTGCCAGCAGCTTAGAGGAAGCGAACTATGGCTACACCTTC,CASSLEEANYGYTF,few,TRBJ1-2,TRBV7-8,NA
TGTGCCAGCAGCTCCTACACCGGGGAGCTGTTTTTT,CASSSYTGELFF,few,TRBJ2-2,TRBV7-6,NA
TGTGCCAGTAGGATAGCGGGAAGCTCCTACAATGAGCAGTTCTTC,CASRIAGSSYNEQFF,NA,TRBJ2-1,TRBV19,TRBD2
TGCGCCAGCAGCTTGTCCACAGTTAATGAAAAACTGTTTTTT,CASSLSTVNEKLFF,NA,TRBJ1-4,TRBV5-1,NA
TGTGCCAGCAGCTCGACAGGGGACAGCAATCAGCCCCAGCATTTT,CASSSTGDSNQPQHF,NA,TRBJ1-5,TRBV5-4,TRBD1
TGTGCCAGCAGCTCACCGGGAGAACAAGAGACCCAGTACTTC,CASSSPGEQETQYF,few,TRBJ2-5,TRBV7-9,NA
TGCGCCAGCAGCCATGGACAGGGGGGAACTGAAGCTTTCTTT,CASSHGQGGTEAFF,NA,TRBJ1-1,TRBV4-3,TRBD1
TGCGCCAGCAGCCAAGAGGGGGCCCATGCTAGCACAGATACGCAGTATTTT,CASSQEGAHASTDTQYF,NA,TRBJ2-3,TRBV4-3,NA
TGCGCCAGCATGAAGGACAGCTCCTACAATGAGCAGTTCTTC,CASMKDSSYNEQFF,NA,TRBJ2-1,TRBV5-1,NA
TGCGCCAGCAGCTTGGGATCGACAGGCTTAGCGGGAGGCGATACGCAGTATTTT,CASSLGSTGLAGGDTQYF,NA,TRBJ2-3,TRBV5-1,TRBD2
TGTGCCAGCAGTGAAACTCGGGAGCTGTTTTTT,CASSETRELFF,few,TRBJ2-2,TRBV6-1,NA
TGTGCCAGCATCCAACAGGGCCTTAACTATGGCTACACCTTC,CASIQQGLNYGYTF,NA,TRBJ1-2,TRBV2,NA
TGTGCCAGCAGCCTTAGAACCGGGGAGCTGTTTTTT,CASSLRTGELFF,few,TRBJ2-2,TRBV7-8,NA
TGTGCCAGCAGCTCCGCTAGCGGGAGGGTATTTGATGAGCAGTTCTTC,CASSSASGRVFDEQFF,few,TRBJ2-1,TRBV7-3,TRBD2
TGTGCCAGCAGTTACCGAGAAAATAGTTACGAGCAGTACTTC,CASSYRENSYEQYF,NA,TRBJ2-7,TRBV6-5,NA
TGCGCCAGCAGCTTCACGTCGGGTGGCTATGGCTACACCTTC,CASSFTSGGYGYTF,few,TRBJ1-2,TRBV5-1,NA
TGTGCCAGCGGGACAGGGAGTATGCGAGGCTACACCTTC,CASGTGSMRGYTF,NA,TRBJ1-2,TRBV2,TRBD1
TGTGCCAGCAGTGAAGAGGCAGGGCGACTCAATCAGCCCCAGCATTTT,CASSEEAGRLNQPQHF,few,TRBJ1-5,TRBV2,NA
TGCGCCAGCAGCCTGACTACGTCCTACGAGCAGTACTTC,CASSLTTSYEQYF,NA,TRBJ2-7,TRBV5-1,NA
TGTGCCAGCAGCCTTAAGCGGACAGGGTCCACCGGGGAGCTGTTTTTT,CASSLKRTGSTGELFF,few,TRBJ2-2,TRBV7-3,TRBD1
TGCAGTGTGGACAGCTATGGCTACACCTTC,CSVDSYGYTF,few,TRBJ1-2,TRBV20-1,NA
TGTGCCAGCAGTGAGAGCGGGGAACGACAGCCCCAGCATTTT,CASSESGERQPQHF,few,TRBJ1-5,TRBV6-1,NA
TGCGCCAGCAGCTTGGGGACATCGGAGGGTGGCTACACCTTC,CASSLGTSEGGYTF,NA,TRBJ1-2,TRBV5-1,NA
TGTGCCAGCAGACTAGCGGCCCTCTCCTACGAGCAGTACTTC,CASRLAALSYEQYF,few,TRBJ2-7,TRBV2,TRBD2
TGTGCCAGCAGTTCGGGACAGGGGGCGAATACGCAGTATTTT,CASSSGQGANTQYF,NA,TRBJ2-3,TRBV28,TRBD1
TGTGCCAGCTCACCAGGGCCCTCTGGGGCCAACGTCCTGACTTTC,CASSPGPSGANVLTF,NA,TRBJ2-6,TRBV18,NA
TGTGCCAGTAGTATATTGGCCCGACTGGACTTCTATGGCTACACCTTC,CASSILARLDFYGYTF,NA,TRBJ1-2,TRBV19,NA
TGTGCCAGCAGTTTATCACGGGATCCGCGATCCTACGAGCAGTACTTC,CASSLSRDPRSYEQYF,NA,TRBJ2-7,TRBV27,NA
TGTGCCAGCGGTCCGTATCTTCGGGAGACCCAGTACTTC,CASGPYLRETQYF,few,TRBJ2-5,TRBV2,NA
TGTGCCAGCAGCCAAGATGGGGGAGGGGAGACCCAGTACTTC,CASSQDGGGETQYF,NA,TRBJ2-5,TRBV4-2,TRBD2